This T cell receptor beta chain was sequenced during a study of T cell responses to AZD1222 COVID-19 vaccine. The table came from immunoSEQ multiplex PCR; TCRdb's copy has only in-frame clones and leaves some out. The top ten hold approximately 9.6% of the sample, which has under 200,000 clones, 85% to 95% seen once. The TCR sequence derives from an adult in good health. This specimen was peripheral blood, taken on day 0 of AZD1222 vaccination.

The CDR3 sequence: CASRDVPGTATDTQYF. The CDR3 DNA is TGCGCCAGCAGGGATGTCCCCGGGACTGCCACAGATACGCAGTATTTT. This chain connects TRBV5-1 to TRBJ2-3; tentative D call: TRBD2 (6 bases). The V gene lost 5 bases and the J gene lost 2 bases, with 18 bases spanning the gap. The CDR3 has 16 amino acids. Germline CDR1 and CDR2: SGHRS and YFSETQ.